A single sample gave rise to the 2 T cell receptor beta chains below, sequenced in a study of cytomegalovirus exposure and HLA in healthy donors. Libraries were prepared by immunoSEQ multiplex PCR; TCRdb keeps only in-frame clonotypes and omits some of them. The table has over 200,000 clones, less than 90% seen once. Sequenced sample: PBMCs. The receptors originated from a young woman in good health and CMV-seronegative.

The genes are TRBV5-6 and TRBJ1-1; D is undetermined. The V and J ends lost 4 bases and 1 base respectively, with 11 bases between them. The CDR3 sequence is 14 residues long. The germline gives CDR1 SGHDT, CDR2 YYEEEE. CDR3 in DNA: TGTGCCAGCAGCCCCCTTCGCAAGAACACTGAAGCTTTCTTT. Translating it yields CASSPLRKNTEAFF.

The rearrangement uses TRBV30 and TRBJ2-3; TRBD2 aligns across 8 bases. The CDR3 spans 13 residues. Germline loops: CDR1 GTSNPN, CDR2 SVGIG (reference sequence). The trim removed 1 base at V and 4 bases at J, leaving 1 base unmatched. The CDR3 spells CAWSGGGPDTQYF. The DNA of the CDR3 is TGTGCCTGGAGTGGCGGGGGGCCAGATACGCAGTATTTT. Supplemented by reference TRBV30 and TRBJ2-3, the full variable domain reads SQTIHQWPATLVQPVGSPLSLECTVEGTSNPNLYWYRQAAGRGLQLLFYSVGIGQISSEVPQNLSASRPQDRQFILSSKKLLLSDSGFYLCAWSGGGPDTQYFGPGTRLTVL.